The next 11 T cell receptor beta chains were all read from a single sample in a study of blood T cells in healthy people across ages. Then a second PCR, running about 7 to 11 cycles, was carried out with a sample-barcoded 5' primer and a J-beta primer mix. TCRdb processed the 5' RACE reads anew with MiXCR; each CDR3 protein has one entry. The sample has some 730,000 distinct CDR3 sequences; roughly 20% are singletons. The sample consisted of blood. These receptors were collected from a man between 70 and 80 years old in good health.

The rearrangement links TRBV15 to TRBJ2-6, with D unclear. Germline-derived CDR1 and CDR2 are LNHNV and YYDKDF (reference sequence). V shed 0 bases and J shed 2 bases, with 8 bases lying between them. The CDR3 contains 16 residues. The DNA of the CDR3 is TGTGCCACCAGCAGAGATCGAAGTCCTGGGGCCAACGTCCTGACTTTC. Its protein product is CATSRDRSPGANVLTF.

Only a few counts were recorded for this clonotype. The gene calls are TRBV6-5 and TRBJ2-5; D assignment may be TRBD1 or TRBD2 (5 bases each). The J call is in doubt because the DNA end fits TRBJ2-7 better. There are 14 residues in the CDR3. Germline V gene data show CDR1 as MNHEY and CDR2 as SVGAGI. CDR3 in DNA: TGTGCCAGCAGTCCCCGGGACCCCTCGGACGAGCAGTACTTC. The encoded protein is CASSPRDPSDEQYF.

The V call is TRBV6-4, the J call TRBJ2-1; D unclear. Germline V gene lookup returns CDR1 MRHNA and CDR2 SNTAGT. V lost 5 bases, J lost 3 bases, and 11 bases lay in between. The CDR3 extends over 14 amino acids. CDR3 amino acids: CASSSEMGYNEQFF. Here the CDR3 DNA reads TGTGCCAGCAGTTCCGAGATGGGCTACAATGAGCAGTTCTTC.

The chain joins TRBV2 to TRBJ2-5; D unresolved. The tail of the sequence fits TRBJ2-7 better, so the J call may be wrong. The germline gives CDR1 SNHLY, CDR2 FYNNEI. This CDR3 comprises 12 residues. This chain's CDR3 is CASIGGFYEQYF. The CDR3 DNA sequence: TGTGCCAGCATAGGCGGCTTCTACGAGCAGTACTTC.

The chain is built from TRBV3-1 and TRBJ2-4; D gene unclear. Germline CDR1 reads LGHDT; CDR2 reads YNNKEL (reference sequence). CDR3 length equals 13 residues. The V and J ends lost 3 bases and 8 bases respectively, with 11 bases between them. The CDR3 is CASSQGMKDIQYF. For the CDR3, the DNA is TGTGCCAGCAGCCAGGGGATGAAGGACATTCAGTACTTC.

This clonotype appeared a single time. The V call is TRBV9, the J call TRBJ1-2; 7 bases agree with TRBD1. The CDR3 is 15 residues long. CDR1 SGDLS and CDR2 YYNGEE come from the germline V gene. V lost 2 bases to trimming and J lost 8 bases; unmatched junction nucleotides: 12. This CDR3 reads CASSVGVQGFNGYTF. The CDR3 DNA reads as TGTGCCAGCAGCGTCGGGGTACAGGGGTTTAACGGCTACACCTTC.

The rearrangement uses TRBV12-3 or TRBV12-4 and TRBJ1-1; maybe TRBD1 (5 bases). V shed 7 bases and J shed 10 bases, with 13 bases lying between them. There are 11 residues in the CDR3. This CDR3 is CASNGALGAFF. In nucleotides, the CDR3 is TGTGCCAGCAACGGGGCTTTGGGAGCTTTCTTT.

This sequence joins TRBV28 and TRBJ1-1; no firm D call. This CDR3 has 14 amino acids. Trimming removed 5 bases from V and 8 bases from J, with 18 bases in between. CDR1 and CDR2 (germline): MDHEN, SYDVKM. The CDR3 nucleotides read TGTGCCAGCAGTCTACTCAAGAGGGTAGGGGAAGCTTTCTTT. This encodes CASSLLKRVGEAFF. Complete variable domain (other parts from reference TRBV28 and TRBJ1-1): DVKVTQSSRYLVKRTGEKVFLECVQDMDHENMFWYRQDPGLGLRLIYFSYDVKMKEKGDIPEGYSVSREKKERFSLILESASTNQTSMYLCASSLLKRVGEAFFGQGTRLTVV.

CDR3 protein: CASSLYQGQQETQYF. The CDR3 DNA reads as TGCGCCAGCAGCTTGTACCAGGGGCAACAAGAGACCCAGTACTTC. V gene TRBV5-1 combines with J gene TRBJ2-5; a possible D gene is TRBD1 (6 bases). Germline CDR1 SGHRS, CDR2 YFSETQ. Trimming left V 1 base short and J 2 bases short, with 12 bases between. The CDR3 sequence is 15 residues long.

The chain combines TRBV7-2 with TRBJ1-4, with D uncertain. CDR3 length: 12 amino acids. The V end lost 11 bases, the J end lost 8 bases, and 15 bases lay between the germline ends. The germline gives CDR1 SGHTA, CDR2 FQGNSA. The CDR3, as DNA: TGTGCCTCCCGATCGGACCACGAAAAACTGTTTTTT. It codes for CASRSDHEKLFF.

This clonotype appeared a few times. This chain uses TRBV20-1 with TRBJ2-1; TRBD2 matches at 14 bases. The J segment lost 7 bases and the V segment lost 6 bases, leaving 8 bases of the junction unmatched. The germline CDR1 and CDR2 sequences are DFQATT and SNEGSKA (reference sequence). CDR3 length equals 15 residues. The CDR3 nucleotides are TGCAGTGCAAGACTAGCGGGGGGGCTTTGGAATGAGCAGTTCTTC. As protein: CSARLAGGLWNEQFF.